This T cell receptor (beta chain) is drawn from a study of blood T cell repertoires in COVID-19 (dated by TCRdb to 2020 to 2021). Study-level background: Samples from collaborators originated in the United States, Italy and Spain and spanned both the acute and convalescent phases of COVID-19. The prospective study material was composed of cDNA or gDNA derived from T cells, B-cell-depleted T cells, or PBMCs. The dataset comprised deeply sampled blood TCRbeta repertoires from subjects exposed to, actively infected with, or recovered from COVID-19. A freely available public database, intended as a resource for researchers studying the immune response to SARS-CoV-2, is where the repertoires were released. Samples came from the ongoing ImmuneRACE study (first 160 participants) plus 1,254 subjects from 6 global collaborators. The sample metadata nearly always contained a de-identified subject ID, COVID-19 status, age in years and sex. Where available, HLA class I and class II types were taken from metadata supplied by the sample provider and were not determined by assay-based typing. The paper as a whole reports these results and caveats: The amount of clinical and demographic metadata varied by source and participant and was provided uncurated.

For CDR1 and CDR2, the germline V gene lists SGHTA and FQGNSA. The V end loses 4 bases and the J end loses 1 base, and a stretch of 15 bases separates them. The CDR3 runs 16 amino acids, cysteine and phenylalanine included. Just the 48-base CDR3 DNA is kept, in frame starting at base 1. For this clone: It lacks a known antigen. Base qualities are missing; no much larger clone stands one base away.

The collaborating institutions used their own protocols to collect whole blood in K2EDTA tubes. For TCRbeta analysis, collaborators shipped samples in one of three forms: frozen whole blood, isolated PBMCs, or DNA extracted from either of those sample types. The immunoSEQ Assay, a bias-controlled multiplex PCR, was used to amplify TCRbeta CDR3 regions from genomic DNA. The authors processed their data as follows. The number of nucleated cells in each sample was estimated by amplification of reference gene primers within the assay. Sequence reads were collapsed and filtered to measure the absolute abundance of every unique TCRbeta CDR3 rearrangement. For each sample, productive Simpson clonality was calculated as the square root of Simpson's diversity index across productive rearrangements. What TCRdb holds here is the immuneACCESS table cut down to in-frame rearrangements. Part of the clones is not present; checked against another copy, under half of the missing clones reflect an unresolved V gene, and the others are unexplained. From that table come the V and J calls and clone size; the DNA was used to work out D and trimming. The sample records about 310,000 clones, roughly 91% of which are singletons. The top ten clonotypes cover 1% of the sample.

Material for sequencing was peripheral blood. This receptor was taken from a man aged 45-65 years with active or convalescent COVID-19. Recombination connected TRBV7-2 to TRBJ2-3, with no D gene named confidently. The encoded CDR3 is CASSSRAQVGTDTQYF. The nucleotides read TGTGCCAGCAGCTCGCGAGCGCAAGTAGGCACAGATACGCAGTATTTT.